The T cell receptor beta chain described here comes from a study of T cell repertoires in cytomegalovirus infection. A note on this clonotype: Its target is not known.

This CDR3 is 13 amino acids long. CDR1 is SGHVS, CDR2 FNYEAQ, per germline. V was trimmed by 3 bases and J by 6 bases, leaving 10 bases between them. TCRdb passed the reads through MiXCR, listing each CDR3 protein once. The data hold 700,000 to 850,000 distinct CDR3 sequences, with about 31% observed a single time. Whole-study results and caveats: The ex vivo response showed dominance by HLA-C-restricted CMV-specific TCR beta clonotypes.

This clonotype originated in a human donor in good health (CMV status not recorded). Some clones in this sample may be carry-over from other donors' samples. This material consisted of cultured CD8+ T cells from PBMCs, taken from culture after CMV antigen stimulation. The chain recombines TRBV7-6 with TRBJ2-3, with D possibly called TRBD1 or TRBD2 (5 bases each). The CDR3 DNA follows: TGTGCCAGCAGCTTTTACGGGGCCGATACGCAGTATTTT. Amino acids: CASSFYGADTQYF. The full variable domain, its missing parts supplied by reference TRBV7-6 and TRBJ2-3, is GAGVSQSPRYKVTKRGQDVALRCDPISGHVSLYWYRQALGQGPEFLTYFNYEAQQDKSGLPNDRFSAERPEGSISTLTIQRTEQRDSAMYRCASSFYGADTQYFGPGTRLTVL.